This T cell receptor beta chain derives from a study of T cell responses to AZD1222 COVID-19 vaccine. The repertoire was sequenced with immunoSEQ multiplex PCR; TCRdb's copy has only in-frame clones and lacks some. The table has about 120,000 clones, 88% seen once. This clone has only a few counts. The target antigen is unknown. Overall study results and limits: Targeting of unmutated variant regions was reportedly seen in nearly half of spike-specific TCRs. The donor cohort was predominantly white British with a female majority, and clonal diversity may have been underestimated. It was only a handful of AZD1222 recipients who were seropositive at baseline. Repertoires in all cases were sampled only once the peak T cell response had passed.

CDR3 length: 14 residues. The germline CDR1 and CDR2 sequences are KGHSH and LQKENI. V was pared by 2 bases and J by 4 bases, with 8 bases between. The input for sequencing was peripheral blood, taken on day 0 of AZD1222 vaccination. The receptor was derived from an adult in good health. The V gene is TRBV18, the J gene TRBJ1-4; the D gene is possibly TRBD1 (5 bases). CDR3 sequence reads: CASSPGALNEKLFF. The DNA of the CDR3 is TGTGCCAGCTCACCAGGGGCACTTAATGAAAAACTGTTTTTT.